The 25 T cell receptor beta chains listed next were all sequenced from one sample in a study of T cell therapy after organ transplantation. Some clones are missing from TCRdb's copy, which holds only in-frame ones; the method was immunoSEQ multiplex PCR. Counted here are about 48,000 clones, 85% to 95% occurring once; the ten biggest clones make up 2.5% to 4%. The antigens of these receptors remain unknown. Specimen: CD8+ T cells from blood, collected before autologous CMV-specific T cell therapy. The origin of the receptors is a human patient who had received a solid organ transplant and had CMV disease.

This chain joins TRBV27 and TRBJ1-2, with TRBD1 identical over 9 bases. V shed 8 bases and J 4 bases; nucleotides not matched to a gene: 2. This CDR3 is built from 12 residues. CDR1 is MNHEY, CDR2 SMNVEV, per germline (reference sequence). CDR3: CASGTGLYGYTF. Written as DNA, the CDR3 is TGTGCCAGCGGGACAGGGCTCTATGGCTACACCTTC.

The V and J genes are TRBV15 and TRBJ1-5, with a tentative D call TRBD1 (5 bases). Trimming removed 0 bases from V and 0 bases from J, with 18 bases in between. CDR3 length equals 19 residues. Germline V gene lookup returns CDR1 LNHNV and CDR2 YYDKDF (reference sequence). The CDR3 bases are TGTGCCACCAGCAGAGATCTAAGCCAGGGAATCGTTAGCAATCAGCCCCAGCATTTT. Translated: CATSRDLSQGIVSNQPQHF.

The chain couples TRBV4-1 to TRBJ1-1; D perhaps matches TRBD1 (6 bases). Germline-derived CDR1 and CDR2 are MGHRA and YSYEKL. This CDR3 spans 17 amino acids. Trimming took 1 base from V and 3 from J, leaving 18 bases between them. The CDR3 DNA follows: TGCGCCAGCAGCCAAGGCGGTTTCAGGGGTAGGGACACTGAAGCTTTCTTT. This encodes CASSQGGFRGRDTEAFF.

The chain employs TRBV5-1 and TRBJ2-1; no clear D gene. Trimming shortened V by 5 bases and J by 4 bases, and 13 bases separated the two germline ends. CDR1 is SGHRS, CDR2 YFSETQ, per germline. The CDR3 extends over 14 amino acids. CDR3 DNA sequence: TGCGCCAGCAGGCAAGACCTCACATACAATGAGCAGTTCTTC. The encoded protein is CASRQDLTYNEQFF.

The chain has TRBV27 and TRBJ2-1; 11 bases are shared with TRBD1. CDR1 is MNHEY and CDR2 is SMNVEV in the germline V gene (reference sequence). The CDR3 is 15 residues long. Unmatched junction bases numbered 5, after V lost 0 bases and J lost 10 bases. The CDR3 protein is CASSLSWTGGSEQFF. CDR3 DNA sequence: TGTGCCAGCAGTTTATCGTGGACAGGGGGCAGCGAGCAGTTCTTC.

This chain connects TRBV4-3 to TRBJ2-7; perhaps TRBD2 as D (6 bases). Germline V lookup: CDR1 LGHNA, CDR2 YSLEER. Trimming stripped 1 base from V and 5 bases from J, with 15 bases between. This CDR3 is 15 amino acids long. The CDR3 region is CASSQVASGRNEQYF. CDR3 coding DNA: TGCGCCAGCAGCCAAGTGGCGTCGGGGAGGAACGAGCAGTACTTC.

The chain is built from TRBV5-6 and TRBJ1-4; possibly TRBD1 for D (5 bases). The V end was cut by 4 bases, the J end by 12 bases, with 19 bases between. This CDR3 region has 14 residues. CDR1 is SGHDT, CDR2 YYEEEE, per germline. CDR3 bases: TGTGCCAGCAGCCCCACCGGGGGGGACCACCAACTGTTTTTT. Translated, it gives CASSPTGGDHQLFF.

This rearrangement joins TRBV6-5 to TRBJ2-3; the match to TRBD2 covers 13 bases. This CDR3 is 15 amino acids long. The germline CDR1 and CDR2 sequences are MNHEY and SVGAGI. Unmatched junction bases numbered 5, after V lost 6 bases and J lost 5 bases. The CDR3, as DNA: TGTGCCAGCAGCGACGGACTAGCGGGAGTAGATACGCAGTATTTT. Translation: CASSDGLAGVDTQYF.

J is TRBJ2-7 and V is TRBV9; 11 bases are shared with TRBD1. Germline assignment: CDR1 SGDLS and CDR2 YYNGEE. J was trimmed by 2 bases and V by 2 bases; bases with no gene match: 0. The CDR3 is 14 residues long. The CDR3 coding sequence is TGTGCCAGCAGCGTGGGACAGGGGGCCTACGAGCAGTACTTC. It yields the protein CASSVGQGAYEQYF.

The chain carries TRBV29-1 and TRBJ2-3; 8 bases line up with TRBD1. Germline values: CDR1 SQVTM, CDR2 ANQGSEA. V lost 3 bases to trimming and J lost 1 base; unmatched junction nucleotides: 9. CDR3 length equals 16 residues. The CDR3 sequence is CSVDSLDREGTDTQYF. The CDR3 region has the DNA TGCAGCGTTGATTCTTTGGACAGGGAAGGCACAGATACGCAGTATTTT.

The rearrangement links TRBV2 to TRBJ1-1; D is undetermined. The CDR3 is made up of 17 amino acids. Per germline, CDR1 SNHLY and CDR2 FYNNEI. V was cut by 7 bases and J by 5 bases, with 26 bases left in between. The CDR3 DNA sequence: TGTGCCAGCATGGGAGAGAGACACCCAAAAAGGAGGACTGAAGCTTTCTTT. Amino acids: CASMGERHPKRRTEAFF.

This chain joins TRBV9 and TRBJ1-3, with no clear D. The V end was cut by 4 bases, the J end by 4 bases, with 12 bases between. CDR3 length: 14 residues. Germline loops: CDR1 SGDLS, CDR2 YYNGEE. CDR3: CASSIPPRGNTIYF. The CDR3 DNA is TGTGCCAGCAGCATTCCTCCGAGAGGAAACACCATATATTTT.

The V and J genes are TRBV5-1 and TRBJ2-7; 9 bases agree with TRBD2. Germline CDR1 SGHRS, CDR2 YFSETQ. V was clipped by 2 bases and J by 5 bases; unmatched bases: 5. The CDR3 extends over 14 amino acids. CDR3 protein: CASSLAGGPDEQYF. CDR3 in DNA: TGCGCCAGCAGCTTAGCGGGAGGACCAGACGAGCAGTACTTC.

V gene TRBV27 combines with J gene TRBJ2-5; D is unclear. CDR3 size: 12 residues. The V end lost 4 bases, the J end lost 9 bases, and 12 bases lay between the germline ends. CDR1 and CDR2 (germline): MNHEY, SMNVEV (reference sequence). The CDR3 DNA sequence: TGTGCCAGCAGTTCCGGTTCTGGGGCCCAGTACTTC. This encodes CASSSGSGAQYF.

This chain uses TRBV4-1 with TRBJ2-7; D is perhaps TRBD1 (6 bases). The CDR3 runs to 14 residues. V was shortened by 0 bases and J by 5 bases, with 11 bases between the two germline ends. Germline V lookup: CDR1 MGHRA, CDR2 YSYEKL. The CDR3 sequence: CASSQEGHGNEQYF. The CDR3 DNA reads as TGCGCCAGCAGCCAAGAGGGACATGGCAACGAGCAGTACTTC.

The chain joins TRBV9 to TRBJ2-5, with D uncertain. The CDR3 is 15 residues long. Trimming shortened V by 1 base and J by 1 base, and 11 bases separated the two germline ends. CDR1 and CDR2 (germline): SGDLS, YYNGEE. The CDR3 DNA reads TGTGCCAGCAGCGTACGGGCGAGCCGCCAAGAGACCCAGTACTTC. Its translation is CASSVRASRQETQYF.

This chain uses TRBV2 with TRBJ2-5; 7 bases map to TRBD1. The CDR3 loop spans 14 amino acids. Germline V gene lookup returns CDR1 SNHLY and CDR2 FYNNEI. V dropped 3 bases and J dropped 5; count of bases not matched to a gene: 6. The CDR3 reads CASSDPGQRETQYF. CDR3 in DNA: TGTGCCAGCAGTGATCCGGGACAGAGGGAGACCCAGTACTTC.

In this sample, this clone turned up once. The chain employs TRBV7-9 and TRBJ2-5; D remains unclear. V lost 0 bases, J lost 5 bases, and 13 bases lay in between. This CDR3 is 15 amino acids long. Germline lookup yields CDR1 SEHNR and CDR2 FQNEAQ (reference sequence). CDR3 DNA: TGTGCCAGCAGCTTAGCTGAGGCCAAAGCGGAGACCCAGTACTTC. This encodes CASSLAEAKAETQYF.

The rearrangement joins TRBV25-1 to TRBJ1-5, with D tentatively TRBD1 (6 bases). Trimming shortened V by 1 base and J by 4 bases, and 8 bases separated the two germline ends. Germline CDR1 MGHDK, CDR2 SYGVNS. This CDR3 has 14 residues. DNA of the CDR3: TGTGCCAGCAGTGAATGGGACAAAAATCAGCCCCAGCATTTT. Translation: CASSEWDKNQPQHF.

This sequence joins TRBV2 and TRBJ2-7; D is perhaps TRBD1 or TRBD2 (5 bases each). V was cut by 8 bases and J by 0 bases, with 20 bases left in between. Germline lookup yields CDR1 SNHLY and CDR2 FYNNEI. This CDR3 contains 16 residues. CDR3 protein: CASVGATGRNSYEQYF. CDR3 nucleotides: TGTGCCAGCGTCGGGGCCACCGGCCGTAACTCCTACGAGCAGTACTTC.

The sample holds one count of this clone. The gene calls are TRBV5-6 and TRBJ1-2; D gene ambiguous. V was cut by 0 bases and J by 4 bases, with 7 bases left in between. Germline CDR1 is SGHDT and CDR2 is YYEEEE. The CDR3 contains 13 residues. CDR3 loop: CASSLGDGYGYTF. CDR3 coding DNA: TGTGCCAGCAGCTTGGGCGACGGCTATGGCTACACCTTC.

The rearrangement uses TRBV6-5 and TRBJ2-7; 9 nucleotides line up with TRBD1. Germline V lookup: CDR1 MNHEY, CDR2 SVGAGI. CDR3 size: 14 residues. The trim removed 8 bases at V and 4 bases at J, leaving 9 bases unmatched. CDR3 sequence (DNA): TGTGCCAGCTCGCTTCGGGGGACAGGGTACGAGCAGTACTTC. This encodes CASSLRGTGYEQYF.

The rearrangement links TRBV9 to TRBJ2-1; tentatively, D is TRBD1 (5 bases). The length of the CDR3 is 13 residues. Germline V CDR1 and CDR2: SGDLS, YYNGEE. Trimming removed 6 bases at V and 4 bases at J, with 11 bases between. The chain's CDR3 is CASTGALYNEQFF. In nucleotides, the CDR3 is TGTGCCAGCACTGGGGCTCTATACAATGAGCAGTTCTTC.

V and J are TRBV13 and TRBJ2-1; 14 positions agree with TRBD2. The CDR3 is 17 residues long. Trimming removed 5 bases from V and 5 bases from J; junction bases left unmatched: 8. The germline gives CDR1 PRHDT, CDR2 FYEKMQ (reference sequence). The CDR3 bases are TGTGCCAGCAGCCCGACGGGACTAGCGGGAGATAACAATGAGCAGTTCTTC. Its protein product is CASSPTGLAGDNNEQFF.

This chain joins TRBV6-5 and TRBJ1-5; no definite D call. The V gene lost 6 bases and the J gene lost 0 bases, with 12 bases spanning the gap. Germline V lookup: CDR1 MNHEY, CDR2 SVGAGI. This CDR3 is 15 amino acids long. CDR3 in DNA: TGTGCCAGCAGCCTAATAGGGCATAGCAATCAGCCCCAGCATTTT. Translated, it gives CASSLIGHSNQPQHF.